Below are 16 T cell receptor beta chains sequenced from a single sample in a study of PD-1 blockade in classical Hodgkin lymphoma. The table came from immunoSEQ multiplex PCR; TCRdb's copy has only in-frame clones and leaves some out. Of around 40,000 clones in the sample, about 80% were seen once. Time point given: cycle 4 day 1 (C4D1), after more than 5 weeks of nivolumab. Every patient experienced relapse after autologous stem cell transplantation, and brentuximab vedotin exposure varied. The material sequenced was peripheral blood mononuclear cells (PBMCs), taken before the fourth cycle of nivolumab. Receptor source: a human donor with classical Hodgkin lymphoma.

The chain has TRBV28 and TRBJ1-6, with D possibly being TRBD1 (5 bases). Germline-derived CDR1 and CDR2 are MDHEN and SYDVKM. This CDR3 region has 16 residues. V lost 6 bases and J 8 bases, leaving 20 bases between the germline ends. CDR3 in amino acids: CASRRIWGQGDSPLHF. CDR3 bases: TGTGCCAGCAGAAGGATTTGGGGCCAGGGAGATTCACCCCTCCACTTT.

J is TRBJ2-5 and V is TRBV28, with 8 bases aligning to TRBD1. Losses at the gene ends were 3 bases for V and 0 bases for J; bases not matched to a gene: 6. The CDR3 consists of 16 residues. CDR1 and CDR2 from the germline V gene are MDHEN and SYDVKM. In DNA form, the CDR3 reads TGTGCCAGCAGTTTCGGAGGACAGGGATACCAAGAGACCCAGTACTTC. Protein: CASSFGGQGYQETQYF.

This clone was recorded once. V is TRBV7-2 and J is TRBJ1-2; D might be TRBD1 (6 bases). In germline, CDR1 is SGHTA, CDR2 FQGNSA. Trimming removed 5 bases from V and 8 bases from J, with 15 bases in between. CDR3 length equals 13 residues. The CDR3 DNA reads as TGTGCCAGCAGCCCGGGACACCGGAAGGGCTACACCTTC. It codes for CASSPGHRKGYTF.

The genes are TRBV19 and TRBJ1-2; tentative D call: TRBD1 (6 bases). V lost 3 bases and J 3 bases, leaving 11 bases between the germline ends. This CDR3 has 14 amino acids. The V gene's germline CDR1 is LNHDA and CDR2 SQIVND (reference sequence). The CDR3 loop reads CASSIGQPYYGYTF. CDR3 sequence (DNA): TGTGCCAGTAGTATCGGACAGCCATACTATGGCTACACCTTC.

This clone was found once. The chain carries TRBV6-5 and TRBJ1-2, with D unclear. Looked up from germline, CDR1 is MNHEY and CDR2 is SVGAGI. The germline V and J ends were trimmed by 0 bases and 6 bases, with 14 bases remaining between them. This CDR3 comprises 15 residues. Here the CDR3 reads CASSYSMVGRHGYTF. DNA for the CDR3: TGTGCCAGCAGTTACTCGATGGTGGGTAGACATGGCTACACCTTC.

V and J are TRBV2 and TRBJ2-2; a possible D gene is TRBD2 (5 bases). The CDR3 contains 14 residues. Germline-derived CDR1 and CDR2 are SNHLY and FYNNEI. Trimming left V 6 bases short and J 4 bases short, with 12 bases between. CDR3 region: CASSPNRGTGELFF. For the CDR3, the DNA is TGTGCCAGCAGCCCAAATCGGGGCACCGGGGAGCTGTTTTTT. Supplemented by reference TRBV2 and TRBJ2-2, the full variable domain reads EPEVTQTPSHQVTQMGQEVILRCVPISNHLYFYWYRQILGQKVEFLVSFYNNEISEKSEIFDDQFSVERPDGSNFTLKIRSTKLEDSAMYFCASSPNRGTGELFFGEGSRLTVL.

The CDR3, as DNA: TGTGCCAGCAGGCGACAGGGCGGAACCGGGGAGCTGTTTTTT. Translated, it gives CASRRQGGTGELFF. The rearrangement uses TRBV28 and TRBJ2-2, with 7 bases aligning to TRBD1. This CDR3 is built from 14 residues. V shed 6 bases, J shed 5 bases, and the junction held 6 bases outside the gene matches. Germline CDR1 and CDR2: MDHEN and SYDVKM.

The V call is TRBV6-1, the J call TRBJ1-5, with D tentatively TRBD1 (5 bases). The V end lost 5 bases, the J end lost 7 bases, and 18 bases lay between the germline ends. This CDR3 has 15 residues. CDR1 and CDR2 from the germline V gene are MNHNS and SASEGT. The CDR3 nucleotides read TGTGCCAGCAGTAAAGACAGAGGCCCCCCCCAGCCCCAGCATTTT. Amino acids: CASSKDRGPPQPQHF.

The V and J genes are TRBV28 and TRBJ1-4; 8 bases are a match to TRBD1. The V gene end was trimmed by 4 bases and the J gene end by 7 bases; junction bases not matched to a gene: 11. The length of the CDR3 is 16 residues. The germline V gene has CDR1 MDHEN and CDR2 SYDVKM. This CDR3 is CASSSFWGQDPEKLFF. For the CDR3, the DNA is TGTGCCAGCAGTTCCTTCTGGGGACAGGACCCTGAAAAACTGTTTTTT. Combining the CDR3 with reference TRBV28 and TRBJ1-4 gives the whole variable domain DVKVTQSSRYLVKRTGEKVFLECVQDMDHENMFWYRQDPGLGLRLIYFSYDVKMKEKGDIPEGYSVSREKKERFSLILESASTNQTSMYLCASSSFWGQDPEKLFFGSGTQLSVL.

This chain links TRBV29-1 with TRBJ2-7, with D possibly TRBD2 on 5 matching bases. This CDR3 region has 14 residues. Germline V gene sequence: CDR1 SQVTM, CDR2 ANQGSEA. The V gene lost 0 bases and the J gene lost 7 bases, with 16 bases spanning the gap. CDR3 sequence (DNA): TGCAGCGTTGAAGATGCGGCCCCCCCGGGAGAGCAGTACTTC. This codes for CSVEDAAPPGEQYF.

The V and J genes are TRBV28 and TRBJ2-1, with no clear D. The germline gives CDR1 MDHEN, CDR2 SYDVKM. The CDR3 has 12 residues. V lost 5 bases to trimming and J lost 6 bases, with 8 bases between them. The CDR3 here is CASSPPFNEQFF. The CDR3 DNA sequence: TGTGCCAGCAGTCCGCCCTTCAATGAGCAGTTCTTC. Filled out from reference TRBV28 and TRBJ2-1, the complete variable domain reads DVKVTQSSRYLVKRTGEKVFLECVQDMDHENMFWYRQDPGLGLRLIYFSYDVKMKEKGDIPEGYSVSREKKERFSLILESASTNQTSMYLCASSPPFNEQFFGPGTRLTVL.

The V gene is TRBV7-2, the J gene TRBJ2-1; D possibly corresponds to TRBD2 (7 bases). Between the trimmed V and J ends, which lost 1 base and 5 bases, there was a span of 18 bases. Looked up from germline, CDR1 is SGHTA and CDR2 is FQGNSA. This CDR3 is 17 amino acids long. CDR3 coding DNA: TGTGCCAGCAGCTTAGGAGGTGCGGGGGCCAAAAACAATGAGCAGTTCTTC. The encoded protein is CASSLGGAGAKNNEQFF.

The rearrangement links TRBV18 to TRBJ1-2, with 9 bases that match TRBD1. This CDR3 is built from 17 residues. Per germline, CDR1 KGHSH and CDR2 LQKENI. V gave up 0 bases and J gave up 7 bases; unmatched junction bases: 12. DNA of the CDR3: TGTGCCAGCTCACCACCGGCTCCGGGACAGGGTCTTGGTGGCTACACCTTC. Translating it yields CASSPPAPGQGLGGYTF.

This clone has a single count. The chain recombines TRBV28 with TRBJ2-7, with D possibly TRBD1 on 5 matching bases. The CDR3 is made up of 13 amino acids. Germline-derived CDR1 and CDR2 are MDHEN and SYDVKM. Trimming removed 0 bases from V and 3 bases from J, with 6 bases in between. The CDR3 DNA reads TGTGCCAGCAGTTTATGGACAGACTACGAGCAGTACTTC. Amino acids: CASSLWTDYEQYF.

The J gene is TRBJ2-7, the V gene TRBV5-6; D unresolved. The germline V gene has CDR1 SGHDT and CDR2 YYEEEE. V lost 0 bases to trimming and J lost 4 bases, with 5 bases between them. The CDR3 covers 12 residues. The CDR3 loop reads CASSLDAYEQYF. As DNA, the CDR3 is TGTGCCAGCAGCTTGGATGCTTACGAGCAGTACTTC. The entire variable domain, with the rest obtained from reference TRBV5-6 and TRBJ2-7, is as follows: DAGVTQSPTHLIKTRGQQVTLRCSPKSGHDTVSWYQQALGQGPQFIFQYYEEEERQRGNFPDRFSGHQFPNYSSELNVNALLLGDSALYLCASSLDAYEQYFGPGTRLTVT.

This sequence joins TRBV15 and TRBJ2-4; 7 nucleotides agree with TRBD1. Trimming cost V 9 bases and J 6 bases; bases outside gene matches: 11. Germline CDR1 LNHNV, CDR2 YYDKDF (reference sequence). The CDR3 has 14 amino acids. This CDR3 reads CATTSGRGRNIQYF. The CDR3 coding sequence is TGTGCCACTACTTCCGGCAGGGGGAGAAACATTCAGTACTTC.